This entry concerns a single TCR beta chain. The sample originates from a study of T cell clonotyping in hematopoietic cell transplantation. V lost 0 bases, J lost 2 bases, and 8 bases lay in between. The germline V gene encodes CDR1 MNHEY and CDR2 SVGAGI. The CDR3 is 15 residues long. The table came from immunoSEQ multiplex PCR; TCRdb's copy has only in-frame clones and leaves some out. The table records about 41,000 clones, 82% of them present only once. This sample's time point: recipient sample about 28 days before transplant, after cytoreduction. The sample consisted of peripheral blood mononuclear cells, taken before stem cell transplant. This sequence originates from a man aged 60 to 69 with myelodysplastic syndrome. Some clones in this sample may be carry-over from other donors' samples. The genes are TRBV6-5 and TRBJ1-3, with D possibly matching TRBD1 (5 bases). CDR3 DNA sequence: TGTGCCAGCAGTTACTCGGGGGGAGCTGGAAACACCATATATTTT. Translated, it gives CASSYSGGAGNTIYF.